The rows below give T cell receptor beta chains drawn from one sample of a study of T cell responses to AZD1222 COVID-19 vaccine. Using immunoSEQ multiplex PCR, the repertoire was profiled, and TCRdb retains in-frame clones only, with some absent. The data contain tens of thousands of clones, around 88% of them seen just once; the ten biggest clones take up roughly 17%. Sequences were derived from peripheral blood, sampled on day 0 of AZD1222 vaccination. These receptors were obtained from an adult in good health. Both conserved end residues are part of each CDR3. A D gene is named only where the DNA matches it firmly. Expanded clones are given a class, and other clones once, few, many or no size at all.

cdr3_length clone_size d_call j_call v_call cdr3_nt cdr3_aa
16 few TRBD2 TRBJ2-5 TRBV19 TGTGCCAGTAGTCGGGGGGGACTAGCGGGAGAAGAGACCCAGTACTTC CASSRGGLAGEETQYF
14 NA NA TRBJ1-1 TRBV5-1 TGCGCCAGCAGCGCGGTCTTCGAGGGCACTGAAGCTTTCTTT CASSAVFEGTEAFF
14 NA NA TRBJ2-1 TRBV4-2 TGTGCCAGCAGCCTGAGGGGCTCCTACAATGAGCAGTTCTTC CASSLRGSYNEQFF
13 once NA TRBJ1-2 TRBV18 TGTGCCAGCTCACCACGAAGGACGGACGTTAACACCTTC CASSPRRTDVNTF
13 NA NA TRBJ1-1 TRBV7-9 TGTGCCAGCAGCTTACCGTTGAACACTGAAGCTTTCTTT CASSLPLNTEAFF
13 NA TRBD2 TRBJ2-5 TRBV2 TGTGCCAGCAGGACGCCCGGGGGGGAGACCCAGTACTTC CASRTPGGETQYF
15 NA NA TRBJ2-1 TRBV28 TGTGCCAGCAGTTCAGCGGAGAGCTCCTACAATGAGCAGTTCTTC CASSSAESSYNEQFF
12 NA NA TRBJ1-1 TRBV28 TGTGCCAGCAGCACGGATCCGGATGAAGCTTTCTTT CASSTDPDEAFF
14 NA NA TRBJ2-7 TRBV28 TGTGCCAGCAGTTTTAGGGGTTTAGGCTACGAGCAGTACTTC CASSFRGLGYEQYF
16 NA NA TRBJ2-5 TRBV7-9 TGTGCCAGCAGCCCTCCCGAGGGGACTCATCAAGAGACCCAGTACTTC CASSPPEGTHQETQYF
14 NA NA TRBJ1-4 TRBV19 TGTGCCAGTGCCTCACCGGAGAGGAATGAAAAACTGTTTTTT CASASPERNEKLFF
18 NA TRBD2 TRBJ2-1 TRBV4-2 TGTGCCAGCAGCCAAGACCCACTAGCGGGAGGACATGGGAATGAGCAGTTCTTC CASSQDPLAGGHGNEQFF
13 medium-sized NA TRBJ2-1 TRBV5-1 TGCGCCAGCAGTGAGAATCTTTACAATGAGCAGTTCTTC CASSENLYNEQFF
17 NA NA TRBJ2-5 TRBV2 TGTGCCAGCTATGGCCCAAGGCTTTTACGGGAGAAAGAGACCCAGTACTTC CASYGPRLLREKETQYF
18 NA TRBD1 TRBJ1-3 TRBV7-3 TGTGCCAGCAGCTTATTCCCCGGACAGGGGGCTTCTGGAAACACCATATATTTT CASSLFPGQGASGNTIYF
14 NA TRBD1 TRBJ1-4 TRBV27 TGTGCCAGCAGTGCGAGGACAGGGGTCGAAAAACTGTTTTTT CASSARTGVEKLFF
15 NA TRBD2 TRBJ2-7 TRBV9 TGTGCCAGCAGCGTGGGGGTAGCGGGAGCCTACGAGCAGTACTTC CASSVGVAGAYEQYF
16 NA TRBD2 TRBJ2-1 TRBV27 TGTGCCAGCAGTTTATCCTGGGGGAGGGCTGGTCATGAGCAGTTCTTC CASSLSWGRAGHEQFF
14 few TRBD1 TRBJ2-7 TRBV5-1 TGCGCCAGCCTCCGGGACAGGGTTTCCTACGAGCAGTACTTC CASLRDRVSYEQYF
15 NA NA TRBJ1-5 TRBV16 TGTGCCAGCAGCCCCGGGGTCCTTAGCAATCAGCCCCAGCATTTT CASSPGVLSNQPQHF
13 NA TRBD2 TRBJ2-1 TRBV29-1 TGCAGCGCGAGGACTAGCGGAATCAATGAGCAGTTCTTC CSARTSGINEQFF
15 NA TRBD2 TRBJ2-5 TRBV4-2 TGTGCCAGCAGCCAAGGTTTGACTAGCGGGTCCCAAACGTACTTC CASSQGLTSGSQTYF
14 once NA TRBJ2-7 TRBV5-8 TGTGCCAGCAGCCATGGGCCCCCACGCTACGAGCAGTACTTC CASSHGPPRYEQYF
16 NA NA TRBJ2-3 TRBV11-2 TGTGCCAGCACCGCCAAGTCCCGTAGATTCACAGATACGCAGTATTTT CASTAKSRRFTDTQYF
14 NA NA TRBJ1-3 TRBV5-4 TGTGCCAGCAACTCAGCGGGGGACGGGGACACCATATATTTT CASNSAGDGDTIYF
13 NA TRBD1 TRBJ1-1 TRBV6-5 TGTGCCAGCAGTTTAGTGACAGGGTGGGATGCTTTCTTT CASSLVTGWDAFF
14 NA NA TRBJ2-5 TRBV10-3 TGTGCCATCAGCCCGGGGCAAAGCTTAGAGACCCAGTACTTC CAISPGQSLETQYF
14 NA TRBD1 TRBJ1-5 TRBV15 TGTGCCACCAGCCCCGGACAGGGCAATCAGCCCCAGCATTTT CATSPGQGNQPQHF
13 NA NA TRBJ1-5 TRBV29-1 TGCAGCGTGAAGGGGGACATTAGTCAGCCCCAGCATTTT CSVKGDISQPQHF
13 NA TRBD1 TRBJ1-2 TRBV29-1 TGCAGCGTTGGGACAGGGGGCCCTTATGGCTACACCTTC CSVGTGGPYGYTF
14 NA NA TRBJ2-7 TRBV27 TGTGCCAGCAGTTTACTAGCGAGCTCCTACGAGCAGTACTTC CASSLLASSYEQYF
14 NA TRBD1 TRBJ1-2 TRBV6-1 TGTGCCAGCAGTGAAAGGGGACAGCCCTATGGCTACACCTTC CASSERGQPYGYTF
16 few TRBD2 TRBJ2-6 TRBV6-5 TGTGCCAGCAGTTGGACTAGCGGGAGTGGGGCCAACGTCCTGACTTTC CASSWTSGSGANVLTF
13 NA NA TRBJ2-7 TRBV5-1 TGCGCCAGCCGGACGGGCCAGACCTACGAGCAGTACTTC CASRTGQTYEQYF
18 NA NA TRBJ1-2 TRBV28 TGTGCCAGCAGCCTGGGGACTTTCGGCTCCCACATAGGCTATGGCTACACCTTC CASSLGTFGSHIGYGYTF
12 NA NA TRBJ2-5 TRBV29-1 TGCAGCGTTGACCTTGTAGGGGAGACCCAGTACTTC CSVDLVGETQYF
14 once NA TRBJ2-2 TRBV20-1 TGCAGTGCTAGTTTACAGTCACAGTCCGGGGAGCTGTTTTTT CSASLQSQSGELFF
15 NA NA TRBJ1-4 TRBV7-9 TGTGCCAGCAGTCGAAGGAGGGTCGGAGGGGAAAAACTGTTTTTT CASSRRRVGGEKLFF
13 NA TRBD1 TRBJ2-7 TRBV30 TGTGCCTGGCGACAGGGGGCCTTCTACGAGCAGTACTTC CAWRQGAFYEQYF
11 NA NA TRBJ2-7 TRBV3-1/TRBV3-2 TGTGCCAGCAGCCATATAAACGAGCAGTACTTC CASSHINEQYF
16 NA TRBD2 TRBJ2-1 TRBV5-1 TGCGCCAGCAGCACCCTCCCGGGACTAGACCACAATGAGCAGTTCTTC CASSTLPGLDHNEQFF
13 NA NA TRBJ2-3 TRBV6-5 TGTGCCAGCAGCCCGGGGGATGCAGATACGCAGTATTTT CASSPGDADTQYF
15 few NA TRBJ2-5 TRBV7-3 TGTGCCAGCAGCCCAGGACTGGCTGACGTGGAGACCCAGTACTTC CASSPGLADVETQYF
10 NA NA TRBJ2-5 TRBV2 TGTGCCAGCAGACGGGAGACCCAGTACTTC CASRRETQYF
13 NA TRBD1 TRBJ2-1 TRBV19 TGTGCCAGTAGTCTCACGCCGGGACAGGGACGGTTCTTC CASSLTPGQGRFF
16 NA NA TRBJ1-2 TRBV21-1 TGTGCCAGCAGCCCCCGTTTGGGGGGGCTATACTATGGCTACACCTTC CASSPRLGGLYYGYTF
16 NA NA TRBJ1-1 TRBV9 TGTGCCAGCAGCCCCGTCGGGGGGGGGCTCCACACTGAAGCTTTCTTT CASSPVGGGLHTEAFF
15 few NA TRBJ1-1 TRBV27 TGTGCCAGCAGTTTATTCGGTGGGATGAACACTGAAGCTTTCTTT CASSLFGGMNTEAFF
15 NA TRBD1 TRBJ1-2 TRBV29-1 TGCAGCGTTGAAGTTCCAACAGGGGGGTACTATGGCTACACCTTC CSVEVPTGGYYGYTF
14 NA NA TRBJ1-1 TRBV28 TGTGCCAGCAGTTTTCAAGAGGTGTACACTGAAGCTTTCTTT CASSFQEVYTEAFF
15 NA NA TRBJ2-3 TRBV28 TGTGCCAGCAAGGGGGGTGGTGCGGGAGCAGATACGCAGTATTTT CASKGGGAGADTQYF
15 NA NA TRBJ2-7 TRBV28 TGTGCCAGCACCCTCCGGGCGCGAACCTCCTACGAGCAGTACTTC CASTLRARTSYEQYF
17 NA TRBD1 TRBJ2-1 TRBV5-1 TGCGCCAGCAGCTCGGGGCCCGACAGGGGGCGTTACAATGAGCAGTTCTTC CASSSGPDRGRYNEQFF
15 once NA TRBJ1-5 TRBV4-1 TGCGCCAGCAGCCAAGAAGACAGGAGGAATCAGCCCCAGCATTTT CASSQEDRRNQPQHF